This TCR beta chain was sequenced during a study of T cells after yellow fever vaccination. Study as a whole: Some fractions had low cell numbers, and these were prepared with SMART-Seq v4 Ultra Low Input. Findings and limits, study-wide: The secondary response was weaker but peaked faster, day 5 versus 15. Post-booster repertoires contained most primary-vaccination clones again (96% CD4, about 88% CD8).

This clonotype was observed a handful of times. Antigen: not known. The V and J ends lost 0 bases and 4 bases respectively, with 6 bases between them. Germline CDR1 is SGDLS and CDR2 is YYNGEE. CDR3 size: 13 residues. The study made its TCR cDNA through 5'RACE template switching. That step introduced a universal primer site along with UMIs. TCRdb reanalysed the 5' RACE reads using MiXCR and keeps one entry per CDR3 protein. The data hold hundreds of thousands of distinct CDR3 sequences, with around 10% observed a single time. The sequences come from PBMCs, collected on the day of the first yellow fever vaccination. This sequence was found in a man younger than 35 who received the YFV17D yellow fever vaccine. The V and J genes are TRBV9 and TRBJ2-3, with no clear D. The CDR3 DNA sequence: TGTGCCAGCAGCGTAGGCGAGGCAGATACGCAGTATTTT. Residues: CASSVGEADTQYF. The entire variable domain, with the rest obtained from reference TRBV9 and TRBJ2-3, is as follows: DSGVTQTPKHLITATGQRVTLRCSPRSGDLSVYWYQQSLDQGLQFLIQYYNGEERAKGNILERFSAQQFPDLHSELNLSSLELGDSALYFCASSVGEADTQYFGPGTRLTVL.